Sequencing of this T cell receptor (beta chain) was carried out in a study of neurological immune-mediated disorders. This clonotype has at least ten counts. Its antigen is still unknown. By 5'RACE with 10-nucleotide random UMIs, the cDNA was made. Over 170 million TCR-beta sequences from 15-18 subjects came out of each sequencing run. Each CDR3 protein gets one entry after TCRdb re-called the 5' RACE reads with MiXCR. The sample includes tens of thousands of distinct CDR3 sequences, around 15% seen only once; the top ten take 4.6%. The time point here: longitudinal time-point 1 (baseline). From 2 million PBMCs stored at -80 C, the unsorted libraries were generated. V was clipped by 5 bases and J by 5 bases, with 9 bases between them. This CDR3 has 12 residues. Germline values: CDR1 DFQATT, CDR2 SNEGSKA (reference sequence). Study findings and constraints: CDR3 amino acid sequences of expanded clones were not shared across subjects, a result suggesting private repertoires in all groups.

Sequencing was performed on PBMCs. The receptor comes from a female donor with HTLV-1-associated myelopathy (HAM/TSP). The chain links TRBV20-1 to TRBJ2-2; the D is unclear. CDR3 amino acids: CSAGFRTGELFF. CDR3 DNA sequence: TGCAGTGCTGGGTTCCGGACCGGGGAGCTGTTTTTT.